The 3 T cell receptor beta chains listed next were all sequenced from one sample in a study of blood T cells in healthy people across ages. The authors ran a second PCR of roughly 6 to 12 cycles using a sample-barcoded 5' primer and a J-beta primer mix. TCRdb re-derived calls from the 5' RACE reads in MiXCR, one entry per CDR3 protein. The profile shows 900,000 to 950,000 distinct CDR3 sequences, roughly 28% of them singletons. The sample also formed part of further work on T cells of mothers and their children.

The sequenced sample consisted of blood. These TCRs come from a woman between 40 and 55 years old in good health.

The rearrangement uses TRBV7-2 and TRBJ2-7; D unresolved. Trimming cost V 1 base and J 2 bases, with 15 bases left between them. CDR3 length equals 16 residues. From germline, CDR1 is SGHTA and CDR2 FQGNSA. The CDR3 DNA reads as TGTGCCAGCAGCTTAGGAGGTGCTCTCGGTCCCTACGAGCAGTACTTC. Its protein product is CASSLGGALGPYEQYF.

This chain links TRBV4-3 with TRBJ1-3; D not resolved. The germline V and J ends were trimmed by 0 bases and 1 base, with 13 bases remaining between them. The V gene's germline CDR1 is LGHNA and CDR2 YSLEER. The CDR3 has 17 residues. CDR3 DNA sequence: TGCGCCAGCAGCCAAGAATTACCGCAGGTTTCTGGAAACACCATATATTTT. This gives the protein CASSQELPQVSGNTIYF.

The V gene is TRBV29-1, the J gene TRBJ2-7, with a tentative D call TRBD1 (5 bases). The CDR3 covers 11 residues. CDR1 SQVTM and CDR2 ANQGSEA come from the germline V gene. Trimming took off 6 bases at V and 6 bases at J, with 12 bases between the two ends. CDR3 residues: CSVARRGEQYF. The CDR3 DNA reads as TGCAGCGTCGCACGAAGGGGCGAGCAGTACTTC.